The next 6 T cell receptor beta chains were all read from a single sample in a study of Tregs in tolerant kidney transplant recipients. Profiling relied on immunoSEQ multiplex PCR, and the TCRdb table lists in-frame clones only, not all of them. The sample carries about 120,000 clones, 92% recorded once. The sample comprised CD4+ T cells from blood. These receptors came from a human donor in good health.

V and J are TRBV11-2 and TRBJ2-1, with a possible D match to TRBD1 (8 bases). Trimming removed 6 bases from V and 3 bases from J, with 24 bases in between. The CDR3 runs to 18 residues. CDR1 is SGHAT, CDR2 FQNNGV, per germline. The CDR3 DNA reads as TGTGCCAGCAGTCGTTCCGGCCACAGGGGGGAGGGCTACAATGAGCAGTTCTTC. Translating gives CASSRSGHRGEGYNEQFF. The full variable domain, completed using reference TRBV11-2 and TRBJ2-1, is EAGVAQSPRYKIIEKRQSVAFWCNPISGHATLYWYQQILGQGPKLLIQFQNNGVVDDSQLPKDRFSAERLKGVDSTLKIQPAKLEDSAVYLCASSRSGHRGEGYNEQFFGPGTRLTVL.

The gene calls are TRBV5-4 and TRBJ2-2, with 11 nucleotides matching TRBD1. The trim removed 2 bases at V and 7 bases at J, leaving 4 bases unmatched. Germline V gene lookup returns CDR1 SGHNT and CDR2 YYREEE (reference sequence). The CDR3 runs 15 residues. CDR3 nucleotide sequence: TGTGCCAGCAGCTTTGGGACAGGGGGTCGCGGGGAGCTGTTTTTT. Translation gives CASSFGTGGRGELFF.

The CDR3 is CAISDSGRQGRSGANVLTF. CDR3 bases: TGTGCCATCAGTGACTCTGGCAGGCAGGGCCGTTCTGGGGCCAACGTCCTGACTTTC. This chain connects TRBV10-3 to TRBJ2-6; weak D call: TRBD1 (5 bases). The germline V gene encodes CDR1 ENHRY and CDR2 SYGVKD. The CDR3 totals 19 residues. V was clipped by 3 bases and J by 1 base, with 19 bases between them.

The V and J genes are TRBV5-1 and TRBJ1-2; no clear D gene. CDR3 size: 14 residues. Germline lookup yields CDR1 SGHRS and CDR2 YFSETQ. With 0 bases removed from V and 2 bases from J, the gap between germline ends came to 8 bases. In DNA, the CDR3 is TGCGCCAGCAGCTTGGTTCCCGAGAACTATGGCTACACCTTC. Protein product: CASSLVPENYGYTF.

The chain carries TRBV4-1 and TRBJ2-1; 13 nucleotides align to TRBD2. The ends lost 6 bases at V and 5 bases at J; junction bases unmatched: 4. Germline CDR1 and CDR2: MGHRA and YSYEKL. This CDR3 contains 15 residues. This chain's CDR3 is CASRLAGGTHNEQFF. CDR3 sequence (DNA): TGCGCCAGCAGACTAGCGGGAGGGACCCACAATGAGCAGTTCTTC.

The chain employs TRBV6-5 and TRBJ1-2; no definite D call. The CDR3 runs 12 residues. V gave up 6 bases and J gave up 3 bases, with 8 bases separating them. CDR1 and CDR2 from the germline V gene are MNHEY and SVGAGI. The CDR3 sequence is CASRDLDYGYTF. In DNA, the CDR3 is TGTGCCAGCAGGGATCTAGACTATGGCTACACCTTC.